One sample yielded the 28 T cell receptor beta chains listed below, sequenced in a study of beta chain features in type 1 diabetes. Study results and caveats: Among all four CD4+ subsets, Type 1 diabetes patients had TCRB CDR3s that were moderately but significantly shorter.

Antigens for these TCRs are unknown. The isolated RNA, all of it, was reverse transcribed, so expressed TCRB transcripts were what got sequenced. The table came from immunoSEQ multiplex PCR; TCRdb's copy has only in-frame clones and leaves some out. This sample has roughly 140,000 clones, with under 13% found just once. Sequencing was done on a sample of central memory CD4+ T cells from blood. The source is a man aged 25-40 years with type 1 diabetes.

The chain joins TRBV4-3 to TRBJ2-2, with TRBD1 as a possible D gene (7 bases). V lost 1 base to trimming and J lost 5 bases, with 20 bases between them. CDR3 length: 18 amino acids. Germline V gives CDR1 LGHNA, CDR2 YSLEER. The CDR3 loop reads CASSQGFGGGVRTGELFF. DNA of the CDR3: TGCGCCAGCAGCCAAGGGTTCGGAGGGGGCGTACGGACCGGGGAGCTGTTTTTT.

The rearrangement uses TRBV5-1 and TRBJ2-5; TRBD2 agrees at 7 bases. Trimming removed 0 bases from V and 5 bases from J; junction bases left unmatched: 13. This CDR3 has 17 amino acids. The germline gives CDR1 SGHRS, CDR2 YFSETQ. The CDR3: CASSLGGRAASDETQYF. CDR3 nucleotide sequence: TGCGCCAGCAGCTTGGGGGGGAGGGCCGCTTCGGACGAGACCCAGTACTTC.

The V call is TRBV19, the J call TRBJ2-1; 10 bases fit TRBD2. The CDR3 covers 13 residues. Germline CDR1 reads LNHDA; CDR2 reads SQIVND (reference sequence). The V gene end was trimmed by 8 bases and the J gene end by 4 bases; junction bases not matched to a gene: 2. The CDR3 sequence is CASSAGGYNEQFF. The CDR3 region has the DNA TGTGCCAGTTCAGCGGGAGGGTACAATGAGCAGTTCTTC.

The chain joins TRBV28 to TRBJ2-7; D is undetermined. Germline V CDR1 and CDR2: MDHEN, SYDVKM. Trimming removed 5 bases at V and 4 bases at J, with 9 bases between. The CDR3 totals 12 residues. The CDR3 protein is CASSLNSYEQYF. Here the CDR3 DNA reads TGTGCCAGCAGTCTAAACTCATACGAGCAGTACTTC. The full variable domain, with the rest looked up from reference TRBV28 and TRBJ2-7, is DVKVTQSSRYLVKRTGEKVFLECVQDMDHENMFWYRQDPGLGLRLIYFSYDVKMKEKGDIPEGYSVSREKKERFSLILESASTNQTSMYLCASSLNSYEQYFGPGTRLTVT.

The chain has TRBV19 and TRBJ2-5; D is possibly TRBD1 (6 bases). The V end lost 6 bases, the J end lost 9 bases, and 17 bases lay between the germline ends. Germline loops: CDR1 LNHDA, CDR2 SQIVND (reference sequence). The CDR3 extends over 13 amino acids. Here the CDR3 reads CASRAGPGAAQYF. DNA for the CDR3: TGTGCCAGTAGAGCCGGACCAGGGGCCGCCCAGTACTTC.

The chain couples TRBV27 to TRBJ2-7; D is perhaps TRBD1 (6 bases). CDR1 and CDR2 from the germline V gene are MNHEY and SMNVEV (reference sequence). The V end lost 5 bases, the J end lost 3 bases, and 14 bases lay between the germline ends. CDR3 length: 14 amino acids. The CDR3 region is CASSPTWTDYEQYF. CDR3 in DNA: TGTGCCAGCAGTCCCACTTGGACAGACTACGAGCAGTACTTC.

In its sample, this clone was seen a few times. The chain has TRBV2 and TRBJ2-2; TRBD1 matches 8 bases. This CDR3 is 14 amino acids long. Germline CDR1 and CDR2: SNHLY and FYNNEI. The junction had 5 bases not matched to a gene; V was cut back by 7 bases and J by 4 bases. The CDR3 coding sequence is TGTGCCAGCACTCTCAGGGGGCCCACCGGGGAGCTGTTTTTT. This encodes CASTLRGPTGELFF.

The genes are TRBV7-3 and TRBJ1-1; D is uncertain. V lost 3 bases and J lost 1, with 6 bases in between. The CDR3 contains 13 residues. Per germline, CDR1 SGHTA and CDR2 FQGTGA. The CDR3 region has the DNA TGTGCCAGCAGCTTGAGCCAGAACACTGAAGCTTTCTTT. It encodes CASSLSQNTEAFF.

The V gene is TRBV4-3, the J gene TRBJ2-3; a weak D match, TRBD2 (6 bases). Germline CDR1 and CDR2: LGHNA and YSLEER. The germline V and J ends were trimmed by 0 bases and 0 bases, with 16 bases remaining between them. The CDR3 has 18 residues. CDR3 sequence: CASSQDLGVAVSTDTQYF. The CDR3 DNA reads as TGCGCCAGCAGCCAAGATCTCGGTGTAGCGGTAAGCACAGATACGCAGTATTTT.

This rearrangement joins TRBV2 to TRBJ2-5, with D perhaps TRBD2 (5 bases). CDR1 and CDR2 (germline): SNHLY, FYNNEI. There are 14 residues in the CDR3. V gave up 6 bases and J gave up 2 bases, with 13 bases separating them. In nucleotides, the CDR3 is TGTGCCAGCAGCCCTGGAGGCCGTCAAGAGACCCAGTACTTC. Translated: CASSPGGRQETQYF.

This clone was detected a few times. The J gene is TRBJ1-1, the V gene TRBV5-1, with D perhaps TRBD1 (6 bases). This CDR3 is 15 amino acids long. CDR1 and CDR2 from the germline V gene are SGHRS and YFSETQ. Trimming removed 4 bases at V and 1 base at J, with 14 bases between. CDR3 sequence: CASSDAGASNTEAFF. In DNA form, the CDR3 reads TGCGCCAGCAGCGATGCAGGGGCCTCGAACACTGAAGCTTTCTTT.

In its sample, this clone was seen a few times. The CDR3 loop reads CASSLDIAQPQHF. The CDR3 DNA reads as TGTGCCAGCAGCTTAGACATCGCCCAGCCCCAGCATTTT. The chain couples TRBV7-2 to TRBJ1-5; D remains unclear. The CDR3 is 13 amino acids. Trimming took 1 base from V and 7 from J, leaving 8 bases between them. Per the germline V gene, CDR1 is SGHTA and CDR2 is FQGNSA.

This clone was picked up a small number of times. The rearrangement uses TRBV5-1 and TRBJ2-7; tentative D call: TRBD1 (5 bases). The CDR3 is 15 amino acids. Trimming stripped 4 bases from V and 4 bases from J, with 18 bases between. CDR1 SGHRS and CDR2 YFSETQ come from the germline V gene. Here the CDR3 DNA reads TGCGCCAGCAGCATTGTACAGGCCGCGTTGTACGAGCAGTACTTC. It encodes CASSIVQAALYEQYF.

The V gene is TRBV7-2, the J gene TRBJ2-7, with 13 bases lining up with TRBD2. J lost 4 bases, V lost 5 bases, and 5 bases had no gene match. Per germline, CDR1 SGHTA and CDR2 FQGNSA. This CDR3 contains 15 residues. In nucleotides, the CDR3 is TGTGCCAGCAGCGCCGGGACTAGCGGGACTTACGAGCAGTACTTC. As protein: CASSAGTSGTYEQYF.

This clone was picked up a small number of times. This sequence joins TRBV2 and TRBJ1-4; 7 bases match TRBD1. Germline CDR1 reads SNHLY; CDR2 reads FYNNEI. The V gene end was trimmed by 3 bases and the J gene end by 14 bases; junction bases not matched to a gene: 6. The CDR3 length is 12 residues. The CDR3: CASSDRDRRLFF. Here the CDR3 DNA reads TGTGCCAGCAGTGATAGGGACAGACGGCTGTTTTTT.

This clone has just a few counts. V and J are TRBV9 and TRBJ2-1; 11 nucleotides agree with TRBD2. Germline V lookup: CDR1 SGDLS, CDR2 YYNGEE. This CDR3 is built from 15 residues. The V and J ends lost 3 bases and 12 bases, in that order; junction bases with no gene match: 11. CDR3 bases: TGTGCCAGCAGCGGTAGCGGGAGGGCCGATTTTTCGCAGTTCTTC. Its translation is CASSGSGRADFSQFF.

The chain couples TRBV11-3 to TRBJ2-5; D possibly corresponds to TRBD2 (5 bases). V lost 4 bases and J 5 bases, leaving 8 bases between the germline ends. This CDR3 contains 12 residues. Germline V gene sequence: CDR1 SGHNT, CDR2 YENEEA. The DNA of the CDR3 is TGTGCCAGCAGCTCCGAGGGTGAGACCCAGTACTTC. Translating it yields CASSSEGETQYF. Full variable domain (missing parts from reference TRBV11-3 and TRBJ2-5): EAGVVQSPRYKIIEKKQPVAFWCNPISGHNTLYWYLQNLGQGPELLIRYENEEAVDDSQLPKDRFSAERLKGVDSTLKIQPAELGDSAVYLCASSSEGETQYFGPGTRLLVL.

The genes are TRBV20-1 and TRBJ1-1; maybe TRBD1 (5 bases). CDR1 is DFQATT and CDR2 is SNEGSKA in the germline V gene (reference sequence). The CDR3 is 10 residues long. Trimming removed 6 bases at V and 8 bases at J, with 10 bases between. CDR3 region: CSAGHREAFF. The CDR3 region has the DNA TGCAGTGCCGGACACAGAGAAGCTTTCTTT.

The table lists this clone with a few counts. This chain links TRBV5-6 with TRBJ1-2; D gene ambiguous. CDR1 is SGHDT and CDR2 is YYEEEE in the germline V gene. Trimming took off 2 bases at V and 3 bases at J, with 5 bases between the two ends. This CDR3 is built from 12 residues. CDR3 sequence: CASSLGDYGYTF. Written as DNA, the CDR3 is TGTGCCAGCAGCTTAGGAGACTATGGCTACACCTTC.

This clone was seen a few times. This sequence joins TRBV28 and TRBJ2-5, with D perhaps matching TRBD2 (6 bases). The CDR3 has 14 amino acids. Trimming removed 5 bases at V and 5 bases at J, with 15 bases between. Germline values: CDR1 MDHEN, CDR2 SYDVKM. CDR3 nucleotide sequence: TGTGCCAGCAGTCCGGCGGGGCCCCAGGAGACCCAGTACTTC. This translates into CASSPAGPQETQYF.

This clone came up a few times. This chain links TRBV6-1 with TRBJ1-5; D is unclear. From germline, CDR1 is MNHNS and CDR2 SASEGT. CDR3 length: 15 residues. The V gene lost 3 bases and the J gene lost 1 base, with 10 bases spanning the gap. CDR3 residues: CASSEGGRSNQPQHF. CDR3 bases: TGTGCCAGCAGTGAGGGAGGACGGAGCAATCAGCCCCAGCATTTT.

The V gene is TRBV6-6, the J gene TRBJ2-7, with 8 bases aligning to TRBD2. This CDR3 contains 14 residues. Trimming removed 8 bases from V and 2 bases from J; junction bases left unmatched: 8. Germline V gene data show CDR1 as MNHNY and CDR2 as SVGAGI (reference sequence). The CDR3 sequence: CASRSGGGPYEQYF. The CDR3 nucleotides are TGTGCCAGCCGCTCCGGGGGGGGCCCCTACGAGCAGTACTTC.

The CDR3 region is CASSSREGRYEQYF. DNA for the CDR3: TGTGCCAGCAGCTCCAGGGAGGGGCGGTACGAGCAGTACTTC. V is TRBV7-2 and J is TRBJ2-7, with 7 bases aligning to TRBD2. Per germline, CDR1 SGHTA and CDR2 FQGNSA. V shed 4 bases and J 4 bases; nucleotides not matched to a gene: 7. This CDR3 region has 14 residues.

This clone was recorded a few times. The genes are TRBV25-1 and TRBJ2-7, with 7 nucleotides matching TRBD1. The CDR3 has 14 amino acids. The junction had 8 bases not matched to a gene; V was cut back by 4 bases and J by 5 bases. Per germline, CDR1 MGHDK and CDR2 SYGVNS. In nucleotides, the CDR3 is TGTGCCAGCAGTGGACTGACAGGGTTTAACGAGCAGTACTTC. It is translated as CASSGLTGFNEQYF.

The J gene is TRBJ2-3, the V gene TRBV29-1; D is undetermined. Trimming cost V 7 bases and J 6 bases, with 11 bases left between them. Germline V gene data show CDR1 as SQVTM and CDR2 as ANQGSEA. CDR3 size: 11 residues. CDR3 loop: CSGTFADTQYF. CDR3 in DNA: TGCAGCGGTACCTTTGCGGATACGCAGTATTTT.

The J gene is TRBJ2-1, the V gene TRBV4-1; D is possibly TRBD2 (5 bases). CDR1 is MGHRA and CDR2 is YSYEKL in the germline V gene. Trimming stripped 0 bases from V and 10 bases from J, with 10 bases between. The CDR3 consists of 13 residues. The CDR3 coding sequence is TGCGCCAGCAGCCAAGAAAGTGGGAGCGAGCAGTTCTTC. Its translation: CASSQESGSEQFF.

The rearrangement links TRBV4-1 to TRBJ2-5; weak D call: TRBD2 (6 bases). Deletions cut 4 bases from V and 2 bases from J, with 17 bases between. The CDR3 is made up of 16 amino acids. Germline V lookup: CDR1 MGHRA, CDR2 YSYEKL. The CDR3 is CASSRNAGLSQETQYF. CDR3 bases: TGCGCCAGCAGCCGAAATGCGGGACTCTCTCAAGAGACCCAGTACTTC.

The V call is TRBV7-9, the J call TRBJ1-4, with 11 bases aligning to TRBD1. The V gene's germline CDR1 is SEHNR and CDR2 FQNEAQ (reference sequence). The CDR3 is made up of 15 amino acids. V shed 7 bases and J 7 bases; nucleotides not matched to a gene: 8. The CDR3 DNA follows: TGTGCCAGCACCCTCGGGACAGGGGGAGGTGAAAAACTGTTTTTT. As protein: CASTLGTGGGEKLFF.